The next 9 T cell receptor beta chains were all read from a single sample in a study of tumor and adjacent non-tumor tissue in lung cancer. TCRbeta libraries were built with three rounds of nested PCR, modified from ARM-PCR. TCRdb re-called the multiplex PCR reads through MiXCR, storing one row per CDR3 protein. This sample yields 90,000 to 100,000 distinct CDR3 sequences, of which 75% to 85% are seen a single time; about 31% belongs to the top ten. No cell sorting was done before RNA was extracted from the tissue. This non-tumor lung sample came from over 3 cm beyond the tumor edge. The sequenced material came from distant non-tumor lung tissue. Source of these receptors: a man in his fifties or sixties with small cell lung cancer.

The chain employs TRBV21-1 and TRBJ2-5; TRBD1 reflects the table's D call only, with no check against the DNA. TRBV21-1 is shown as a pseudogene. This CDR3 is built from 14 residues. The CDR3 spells CASTKGGGQETQYF. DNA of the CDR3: TGTGCCAGCACCAAAGGGGGGGGTCAAGAGACCCAGTACTTC.

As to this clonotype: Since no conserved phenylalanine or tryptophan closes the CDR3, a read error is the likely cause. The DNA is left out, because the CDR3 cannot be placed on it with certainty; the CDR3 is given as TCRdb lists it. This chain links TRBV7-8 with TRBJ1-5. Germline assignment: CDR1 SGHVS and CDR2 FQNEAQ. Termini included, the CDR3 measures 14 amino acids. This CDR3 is CASSAASSNQPQHV.

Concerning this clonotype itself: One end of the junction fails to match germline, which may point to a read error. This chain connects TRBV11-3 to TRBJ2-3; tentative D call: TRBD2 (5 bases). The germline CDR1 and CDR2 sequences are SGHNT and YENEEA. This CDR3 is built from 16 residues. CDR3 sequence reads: CASSNSESLSTDTQYF. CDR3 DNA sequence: TGTGCAAGCAGCAATAGCGAGAGCCTTAGCACAGATACGCAGTATTTC. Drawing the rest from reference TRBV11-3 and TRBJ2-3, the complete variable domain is EAGVVQSPRYKIIEKKQPVAFWCNPISGHNTLYWYLQNLGQGPELLIRYENEEAVDDSQLPKDRFSAERLKGVDSTLKIQPAELGDSAVYLCASSNSESLSTDTQYFGPGTRLTVL.

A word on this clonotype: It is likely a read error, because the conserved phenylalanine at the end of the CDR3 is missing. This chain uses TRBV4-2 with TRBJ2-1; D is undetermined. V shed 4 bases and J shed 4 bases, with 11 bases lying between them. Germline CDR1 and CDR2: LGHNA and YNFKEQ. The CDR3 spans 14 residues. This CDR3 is CASSRETWYNEQFL. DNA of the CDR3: TGTGCCAGCAGCCGCGAAACATGGTACAATGAGCAGTTCTTG.

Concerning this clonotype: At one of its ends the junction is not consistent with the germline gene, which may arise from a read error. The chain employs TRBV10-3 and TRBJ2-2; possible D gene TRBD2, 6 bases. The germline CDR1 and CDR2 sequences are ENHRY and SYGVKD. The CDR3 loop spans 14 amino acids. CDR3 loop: CAITPGANTGKLLF. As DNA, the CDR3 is TGTGCCATCACCCCGGGAGCCAACACCGGGAAGCTGTTGTTT.

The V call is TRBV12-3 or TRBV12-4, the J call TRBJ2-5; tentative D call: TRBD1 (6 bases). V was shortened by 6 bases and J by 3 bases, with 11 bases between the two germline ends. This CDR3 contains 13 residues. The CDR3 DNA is TGTGCCAGCAGGCAGGGGATAGAAGAGACCCAGTACTTC. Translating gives CASRQGIEETQYF.

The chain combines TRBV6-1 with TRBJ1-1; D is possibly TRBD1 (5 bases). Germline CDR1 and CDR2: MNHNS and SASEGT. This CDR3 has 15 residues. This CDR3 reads CTIQGGGVGRTEAFF. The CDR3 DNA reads TGTACCATCCAGGGCGGAGGCGTTGGGAGAACTGAAGCTTTCTTT.

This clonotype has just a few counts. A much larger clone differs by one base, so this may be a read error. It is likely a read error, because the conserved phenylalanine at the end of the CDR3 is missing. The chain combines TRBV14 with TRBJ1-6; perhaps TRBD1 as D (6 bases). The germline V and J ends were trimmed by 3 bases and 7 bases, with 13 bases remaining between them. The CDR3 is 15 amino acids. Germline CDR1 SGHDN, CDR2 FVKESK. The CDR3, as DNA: TGTGCCAGCAGCCATTCGACGCAGGGGAATTCACCCCTCCACTCT. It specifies CASSHSTQGNSPLHS.

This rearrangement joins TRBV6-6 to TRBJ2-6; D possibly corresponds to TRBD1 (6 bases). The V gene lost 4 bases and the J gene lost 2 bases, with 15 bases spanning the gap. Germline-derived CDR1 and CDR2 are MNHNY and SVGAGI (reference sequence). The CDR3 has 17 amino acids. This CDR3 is CASSCSGGVAGANVLTF. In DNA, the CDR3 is TGTGCCAGCAGTTGCTCTGGGGGCGTCGCTGGGGCCAACGTCCTGACTTTC.